This TCR beta chain is drawn from a study of human T cells and chemical hapten exposure. As for the study in general: Patch testing was performed with 0.01% DPC on the upper back, with reading at 6 days. There were per-sample TCR yield variations, arising mainly from small pooled library volume differences.

This clonotype was observed many times. Its matching antigen is unknown. Germline trimming cut 5 bases from V and 5 bases from J; bases unmatched to any gene: 6. The CDR3 consists of 14 residues. Germline CDR1 and CDR2: MDHEN and SYDVKM. Sample time point: patch test 2, 6 weeks after DPC sensitization. Stated treatment: therapeutic diphenylcyclopropenone sensitization with weekly scalp DPC. Using its own MiXCR run on the RACE reads, TCRdb lists one record per CDR3 protein. The sample shows approximately 89,000 distinct CDR3 sequences, roughly 10% of them seen only once. Whole-study findings and limits: TCRs at high frequency, those above 1 in 1000, did not change with DPC sensitization. Expanded TCR counts at PT1 went up together with patch test score, a positive correlation.

The V gene is TRBV28, the J gene TRBJ2-4; 7 bases agree with TRBD1. This TCR was recovered from a woman in her twenties or thirties with alopecia areata. Some clones in this sample may be carry-over from other donors' samples. The sequencing used whole blood, collected in connection with sensitization to the hapten diphenylcyclopropenone (DPC). CDR3 bases: TGTGCCAGCAGTACACGGGACAGCCAAAACATTCAGTACTTC. Translation: CASSTRDSQNIQYF.